This T cell receptor beta chain came from a study of human T cells and chemical hapten exposure. Specified time point: patch test 3, about 24 weeks after DPC sensitization. Treatment defined: therapeutic diphenylcyclopropenone sensitization with weekly scalp DPC. Blood sampling preceded each patch test application. Via MiXCR, TCRdb re-called the RACE reads, giving one row per CDR3 protein. The sample lists over 75,000 distinct CDR3 sequences; approximately 10% were seen once. The source was whole blood, collected in connection with sensitization to the hapten diphenylcyclopropenone (DPC). The TCR sequence derives from a woman aged 25 to 39 with alopecia areata. Some clones in this sample may be carry-over from other donors' samples.

DNA for the CDR3: TGTGCCAGCTCACCGGAAACCAATCAGCCCCAGCATTTT. The encoded protein is CASSPETNQPQHF. V usage is TRBV18 and J usage is TRBJ1-5; D gene ambiguous. Germline V gene lookup returns CDR1 KGHSH and CDR2 LQKENI. Trimming stripped 3 bases from V and 3 bases from J, with 6 bases between. This CDR3 is built from 13 residues.